One T cell receptor (beta chain) is described in this entry. Antigen specificity is unknown. These data come from a study of cytomegalovirus exposure and HLA in healthy donors. The study's findings and limits: In a later analysis, donors in an Asian-associated ancestry cluster reportedly had fewer N-insertions in productive TCRs than the cohort mean.

PCR involved 60 Vbeta and 13 Jbeta primers. The data were produced by immunoSEQ multiplex PCR, yet TCRdb's version contains in-frame clones alone and is incomplete. Its table lists some 96,000 clones. Germline CDR1 and CDR2: SGHRS and YFSETQ. The ends were cut back, 4 bases at V and 2 bases at J, with 7 bases in the middle. The CDR3 covers 13 residues. Sequenced sample: PBMCs. The rearrangement joins TRBV5-1 to TRBJ1-5; no definite D call. The sequence derives from a woman aged 25 to 45 in good health and CMV-seronegative. CDR3 sequence (DNA): TGCGCCAGCAGCCCCGCAGGCAATCAGCCCCAGCATTTT. It codes for CASSPAGNQPQHF.